Described below is a single T cell receptor beta chain sequence and its context. This entry belongs to a study of control samples from healthy donors and cancer patients. Germline CDR1 and CDR2: LNHDA and SQIVND (reference sequence). CDR3 size: 10 residues. Trimming shortened V by 5 bases and J by 9 bases, and 5 bases separated the two germline ends. The data were produced by immunoSEQ multiplex PCR, yet TCRdb's version contains in-frame clones alone and is incomplete. Seen here are approximately 160,000 clones, approximately 94% observed once, and the top ten hold 1.2% to 1.5%. The chain links TRBV19 to TRBJ2-1; no reliable D call. The clonotype comes from a young woman in good health. Sequenced sample: blood. CDR3 protein: CASSSREQFF. The CDR3 coding sequence is TGTGCCAGTAGTTCTCGTGAGCAGTTCTTC. Filled out from reference TRBV19 and TRBJ2-1, the complete variable domain reads DGGITQSPKYLFRKEGQNVTLSCEQNLNHDAMYWYRQDPGQGLRLIYYSQIVNDFQKGDIAEGYSVSREKKESFPLTVTSAQKNPTAFYLCASSSREQFFGPGTRLTVL.